What follows are 5 T cell receptor beta chains derived from one specimen sequenced in a study of a mutant IDH1 vaccine in newly diagnosed glioma. The time point was: week 5, during vaccination. Every vaccination contained 300 ug of the mutant IDH1 20-mer peptide and was paired with topical imiquimod. Assay: immunoSEQ multiplex PCR; the TCRdb copy retains only in-frame clones and omits some. The repertoire holds around 56,000 clones, with approximately 86% as singletons. Which antigens these TCRs recognize remains unknown. The input for sequencing was PBMCs, taken from a glioma patient whose treatment included an IDH1 peptide vaccine. These receptors all come from a woman younger than 35 with glioma. Some clones in this sample may be carry-over from other donors' samples.

Comments on this clone: This could be a read error, since a much larger clone is one nucleotide away. Other DNA sequences in the same sample also yield this CDR3. This CDR3 reads CASSVSSQSISGNTIYF. The CDR3 bases are TGTGCCAGCAGTGTCTCTTCCCAAAGCATCTCTGGAAACACCATATATTTT. The gene calls are TRBV2 and TRBJ1-3; unclear D gene. Per germline, CDR1 SNHLY and CDR2 FYNNEI. The CDR3 length is 17 residues. The germline V and J ends were trimmed by 4 bases and 0 bases, with 16 bases remaining between them.

The chain has TRBV6-4 and TRBJ2-1; D uncertain. Trimming took 0 bases from V and 0 from J, leaving 9 bases between them. This CDR3 is built from 16 residues. Germline V gene data show CDR1 as MRHNA and CDR2 as SNTAGT. The CDR3 protein is CASSDSRRSSYNEQFF. As DNA, the CDR3 is TGTGCCAGCAGTGACTCCCGGAGATCCTCCTACAATGAGCAGTTCTTC.

The chain is built from TRBV5-4 and TRBJ2-1, with D possibly TRBD1 on 5 matching bases. The CDR3 runs 13 residues. In germline, CDR1 is SGHNT, CDR2 YYREEE (reference sequence). The ends were cut back, 4 bases at V and 6 bases at J, with 11 bases in the middle. The CDR3 DNA follows: TGTGCCAGCAGCCCTACAGGTTCCAATGAGCAGTTCTTC. This sequence encodes CASSPTGSNEQFF.

This clone was recorded only once. The chain uses TRBV28 and TRBJ1-1; D is unclear. The CDR3 loop spans 13 amino acids. V was pared by 2 bases and J by 8 bases, with 12 bases between. Germline V lookup: CDR1 MDHEN, CDR2 SYDVKM. Here the CDR3 reads CASSLISTREAFF. DNA for the CDR3: TGTGCCAGCAGTTTAATCTCGACAAGGGAAGCTTTCTTT.

The V and J genes are TRBV10-2 and TRBJ2-7; 12 nucleotides agree with TRBD2. The CDR3 extends over 15 amino acids. Germline CDR1 reads WSHSY; CDR2 reads SAAADI. V lost 5 bases, J lost 2 bases, and 4 bases stayed unmatched. CDR3 DNA sequence: TGCGCCAGCAGTACAACTAGCGGGGGGCCCTACGAGCAGTACTTC. Its translation: CASSTTSGGPYEQYF.